A single sample is the source of the 14 T cell receptor beta chains below, sequenced in a study of blood T cell repertoires in COVID-19. Measured with immunoSEQ multiplex PCR; TCRdb has only the in-frame clones, and not every one. The sample records 240,000 or so clones, more than 80% being singletons. Sequencing used PBMCs or T cells enriched from blood (not recorded which). Every receptor here comes from a man aged 45-60 years who had been exposed to COVID-19.

The V call is TRBV6-5, the J call TRBJ1-2, with D possibly matching TRBD1 (6 bases). There are 14 residues in the CDR3. Germline V CDR1 and CDR2: MNHEY, SVGAGI. The germline V and J ends were trimmed by 5 bases and 3 bases, with 13 bases remaining between them. DNA for the CDR3: TGTGCCAGCAGTCTCAGGGGTATGGACTATGGCTACACCTTC. Protein product: CASSLRGMDYGYTF.

This clone was seen a single time. The V and J genes are TRBV7-9 and TRBJ2-2, with D uncertain. The CDR3 has 16 amino acids. CDR1 is SEHNR, CDR2 FQNEAQ, per germline (reference sequence). V lost 0 bases, J lost 4 bases, and 12 bases lay in between. CDR3 bases: TGTGCCAGCAGCTTAGCTACAGCTTTCGGCACCGGGGAGCTGTTTTTT. This translates into CASSLATAFGTGELFF.

The chain employs TRBV2 and TRBJ1-2, with D possibly TRBD1 on 6 matching bases. Trimming pared 6 bases from V and 6 bases from J, leaving 14 bases between. Germline CDR1 reads SNHLY; CDR2 reads FYNNEI. This CDR3 comprises 13 residues. In nucleotides, the CDR3 is TGTGCCAGCAGGGCAGGGGTCTGGGATGGCTACACCTTC. Translation gives CASRAGVWDGYTF.

The rearrangement joins TRBV2 to TRBJ1-5; 7 bases agree with TRBD1. Germline assignment: CDR1 SNHLY and CDR2 FYNNEI. The CDR3 contains 13 residues. The ends lost 11 bases at V and 5 bases at J; junction bases unmatched: 9. The CDR3 loop is CAGTGEVDQPQHF. The DNA of the CDR3 is TGTGCCGGTACAGGGGAGGTGGATCAGCCCCAGCATTTT.

This clone has just one count. This chain uses TRBV5-6 with TRBJ1-2; 7 nucleotides line up with TRBD1. The germline gives CDR1 SGHDT, CDR2 YYEEEE. J was trimmed by 4 bases and V by 1 base; bases with no gene match: 4. The CDR3 consists of 14 residues. The CDR3 here is CASSLFTGVYGYTF. As DNA, the CDR3 is TGTGCCAGCAGCTTGTTTACAGGGGTCTATGGCTACACCTTC.

The V call is TRBV15, the J call TRBJ2-1; 12 bases fit TRBD2. The germline V gene has CDR1 LNHNV and CDR2 YYDKDF (reference sequence). The CDR3 length is 18 residues. The V segment lost 1 base and the J segment 0 bases; nucleotides outside the gene matches: 4. The CDR3 sequence is CATSRGTSGISSYNEQFF. In DNA, the CDR3 is TGTGCCACCAGCAGAGGGACTAGCGGGATTAGCTCCTACAATGAGCAGTTCTTC.

The CDR3 loop reads CASSLLVAGELFF. CDR3 coding DNA: TGTGCCAGCAGCTTACTCGTAGCCGGGGAGCTGTTTTTT. The chain carries TRBV7-2 and TRBJ2-2; D is ambiguous. Trimming removed 2 bases at V and 6 bases at J, with 7 bases between. Germline lookup yields CDR1 SGHTA and CDR2 FQGNSA. The length of the CDR3 is 13 residues.

The V gene is TRBV28, the J gene TRBJ1-4; D unclear. V shed 3 bases and J shed 5 bases, with 16 bases lying between them. The germline V gene has CDR1 MDHEN and CDR2 SYDVKM. The CDR3 extends over 16 amino acids. DNA for the CDR3: TGTGCCAGCAGTTTGTACCGGGGAGATATCAATGAAAAACTGTTTTTT. Amino acid sequence: CASSLYRGDINEKLFF.

The chain carries TRBV27 and TRBJ2-2, with TRBD1 matching over 7 bases. Germline CDR1 and CDR2: MNHEY and SMNVEV (reference sequence). The V and J ends lost 3 bases and 2 bases, in that order; junction bases with no gene match: 9. The CDR3 is made up of 17 amino acids. The CDR3 coding sequence is TGTGCCAGCAGTTTCGGGGTAGGGACAGACAACACCGGGGAGCTGTTTTTT. Protein: CASSFGVGTDNTGELFF.

CDR3 in amino acids: CASSFVLQGANTGELFF. In DNA, the CDR3 is TGTGCCAGCAGTTTTGTCCTACAGGGGGCAAACACCGGGGAGCTGTTTTTT. V usage is TRBV28 and J usage is TRBJ2-2; TRBD1 matches at 9 bases. From germline, CDR1 is MDHEN and CDR2 SYDVKM. The junction had 7 bases not matched to a gene; V was cut back by 3 bases and J by 2 bases. The CDR3 is made up of 17 amino acids.

This chain uses TRBV6-5 with TRBJ2-5; 7 bases agree with TRBD2. The CDR3 length is 13 residues. CDR1 and CDR2 (germline): MNHEY, SVGAGI. The trim removed 11 bases at V and 5 bases at J, leaving 11 bases unmatched. CDR3 residues: CAAKRAGGETQYF. As DNA, the CDR3 is TGTGCCGCAAAAAGGGCCGGGGGGGAGACCCAGTACTTC.

This sequence joins TRBV4-2 and TRBJ1-5, with D unclear. Per germline, CDR1 LGHNA and CDR2 YNFKEQ. With 1 base removed from V and 2 bases from J, the gap between germline ends came to 12 bases. This CDR3 has 16 residues. The CDR3 nucleotides are TGTGCCAGCAGCCAAGGTAGTACAGCCCGCAATCAGCCCCAGCATTTT. It is translated as CASSQGSTARNQPQHF.

V gene TRBV7-8 combines with J gene TRBJ2-7; TRBD1 matches at 9 bases. Germline lookup yields CDR1 SGHVS and CDR2 FQNEAQ. The CDR3 extends over 13 amino acids. Unmatched junction bases numbered 3, after V lost 5 bases and J lost 4 bases. CDR3 nucleotide sequence: TGTGCCAGCAGCCCACAGGGGGCATACGAGCAGTACGTC. Amino acid sequence: CASSPQGAYEQYV.

The chain couples TRBV18 to TRBJ1-5; 11 bases are a match to TRBD1. CDR1 and CDR2 from the germline V gene are KGHSH and LQKENI. V dropped 3 bases and J dropped 5; count of bases not matched to a gene: 3. The CDR3 has 15 residues. This chain's CDR3 is CASSPGTGGDQPQHF. CDR3 DNA sequence: TGTGCCAGCTCACCCGGGACAGGGGGTGATCAGCCCCAGCATTTT.